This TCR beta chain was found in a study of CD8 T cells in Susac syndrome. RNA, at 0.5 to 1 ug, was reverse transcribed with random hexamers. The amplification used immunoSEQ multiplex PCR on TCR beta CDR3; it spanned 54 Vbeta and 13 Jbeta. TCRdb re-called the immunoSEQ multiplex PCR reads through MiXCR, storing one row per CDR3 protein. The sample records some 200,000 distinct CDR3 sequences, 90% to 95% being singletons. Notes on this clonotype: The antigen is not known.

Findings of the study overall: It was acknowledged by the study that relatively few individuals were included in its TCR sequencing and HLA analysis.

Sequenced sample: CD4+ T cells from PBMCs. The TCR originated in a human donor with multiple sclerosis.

The CDR3, as DNA: TGCAGTGCTTTTGGGGGGGGTGCTGGGCAGTTCTTC. Encoded protein: CSAFGGGAGQFF. The chain uses TRBV20-1 and TRBJ2-1; 7 bases fit TRBD2. J gave up 12 bases and V 5 bases, and 10 bases lay outside the gene matches. Germline V gene lookup returns CDR1 DFQATT and CDR2 SNEGSKA (reference sequence). CDR3 length: 12 residues.